The 22 T cell receptor beta chains given below trace back to one sample, sequenced in a study of early T cells in non-severe SARS-CoV-2 infection. Each CDR3 protein is one row after TCRdb ran MiXCR on the 5' RACE reads. The data hold tens of thousands of distinct CDR3 sequences, with approximately 13% observed a single time. Sequenced: whole blood. The receptor set was obtained from an adult who was a healthcare worker with PCR-confirmed SARS-CoV-2 infection or an uninfected control (not recorded which).

This clonotype showed up many times. The CDR3 bases are TGCGCCAGCAGCCCGACTAGCGGGCGATACAATGAGCAGTTCTTC. Protein sequence: CASSPTSGRYNEQFF. The gene calls are TRBV5-1 and TRBJ2-1, with 10 nucleotides matching TRBD2. The CDR3 consists of 15 residues. Germline V gene sequence: CDR1 SGHRS, CDR2 YFSETQ. The V segment lost 4 bases and the J segment 4 bases; nucleotides outside the gene matches: 5.

This chain joins TRBV28 and TRBJ2-5; TRBD1 is a possible D gene (6 bases). The CDR3 contains 15 residues. CDR1 MDHEN and CDR2 SYDVKM come from the germline V gene. V was pared by 2 bases and J by 2 bases, with 12 bases between. Written as DNA, the CDR3 is TGTGCCAGCAGTTTAGCCGGGACACGACAAGAGACCCAGTACTTC. Protein product: CASSLAGTRQETQYF. Filled out from reference TRBV28 and TRBJ2-5, the complete variable domain reads DVKVTQSSRYLVKRTGEKVFLECVQDMDHENMFWYRQDPGLGLRLIYFSYDVKMKEKGDIPEGYSVSREKKERFSLILESASTNQTSMYLCASSLAGTRQETQYFGPGTRLLVL.

This clonotype occurred many times. The rearrangement links TRBV7-9 to TRBJ2-1, with D perhaps given as TRBD1 or TRBD2 (6 bases each). The CDR3 totals 15 residues. Germline assignment: CDR1 SEHNR and CDR2 FQNEAQ (reference sequence). V was trimmed by 3 bases and J by 1 base, leaving 10 bases between them. The CDR3 protein is CASSFGGPSYNEQFF. The CDR3 nucleotides read TGTGCCAGCAGCTTTGGGGGGCCGTCCTACAATGAGCAGTTCTTC.

This clonotype was counted a few times. The chain is built from TRBV12-3 or TRBV12-4 and TRBJ2-3, with a tentative D call TRBD1 (6 bases). CDR3 size: 15 residues. With 2 bases removed from V and 0 bases from J, the gap between germline ends came to 9 bases. CDR3 region: CASSLTGTSTDTQYF. CDR3 coding DNA: TGTGCCAGCAGTTTAACGGGGACAAGCACAGATACGCAGTATTTT.

Here the CDR3 reads CASSKGRQRNEKLFF. The CDR3 DNA reads TGTGCCAGCAGCAAAGGACGACAGCGTAATGAAAAACTGTTTTTT. This chain joins TRBV7-6 and TRBJ1-4, with D possibly TRBD1 on 5 matching bases. CDR1 and CDR2 from the germline V gene are SGHVS and FNYEAQ. There are 15 residues in the CDR3. V gave up 5 bases and J gave up 4 bases, with 14 bases separating them.

This clonotype was observed at least ten times. V is TRBV2 and J is TRBJ1-5; D might be TRBD1 (6 bases). The ends were cut back, 4 bases at V and 2 bases at J, with 9 bases in the middle. The CDR3 loop spans 14 amino acids. Germline V gene sequence: CDR1 SNHLY, CDR2 FYNNEI. As DNA, the CDR3 is TGTGCCAGCAGTGGACAGGTGGGCAATCAGCCCCAGCATTTT. It specifies CASSGQVGNQPQHF.

The chain's CDR3 is CASSLSGERAFF. Here the CDR3 DNA reads TGTGCCAGCAGTTTATCGGGGGAGAGAGCTTTCTTT. This chain joins TRBV28 and TRBJ1-1, with a tentative D call TRBD1 (5 bases). Trimming removed 1 base from V and 10 bases from J, with 10 bases in between. Germline CDR1 is MDHEN and CDR2 is SYDVKM. The CDR3 has 12 amino acids.

The chain uses TRBV7-2 and TRBJ1-1; 11 bases agree with TRBD1. With 4 bases clipped from V and 3 bases from J, the junction kept 7 bases outside the gene matches. The CDR3 extends over 16 amino acids. From germline, CDR1 is SGHTA and CDR2 FQGNSA. Here the CDR3 DNA reads TGTGCCAGCAGCTACCGGGACAGGGGGAAAGACACTGAAGCTTTCTTT. It translates to CASSYRDRGKDTEAFF.

The V call is TRBV3-1, the J call TRBJ2-1; tentatively, D is TRBD1 (5 bases). Trimming stripped 4 bases from V and 7 bases from J, with 20 bases between. The CDR3 loop spans 16 amino acids. Germline V gene sequence: CDR1 LGHDT, CDR2 YNNKEL (reference sequence). CDR3 sequence: CASSPTGAGNTNEQFF. The CDR3 bases are TGTGCCAGCAGCCCGACGGGTGCAGGGAATACTAATGAGCAGTTCTTC.

This chain uses TRBV2 with TRBJ1-2; D gene ambiguous. Per germline, CDR1 SNHLY and CDR2 FYNNEI. With 4 bases removed from V and 8 bases from J, the gap between germline ends came to 5 bases. The CDR3 length is 10 residues. CDR3: CASSVGGYTF. CDR3 nucleotides: TGTGCCAGCAGTGTTGGCGGCTACACCTTC.

Points on this clonotype: Given a much more abundant clone one base away, this may be a read error. J is TRBJ1-3 and V is TRBV10-3, with TRBD1 matching 7 bases. This CDR3 region has 12 residues. Looked up from germline, CDR1 is ENHRY and CDR2 is SYGVKD. Trimming at V came to 11 bases and at J to 8 bases, leaving 9 bases not matched to a gene. The CDR3 loop reads CAALTGMDTIYF. The DNA for the CDR3 is TGTGCCGCCCTGACAGGGATGGACACCATATATTTT.

The V call is TRBV12-3 or TRBV12-4, the J call TRBJ2-2; D is perhaps TRBD1 (5 bases). CDR3 size: 16 residues. V lost 5 bases, J lost 0 bases, and 13 bases lay in between. In DNA, the CDR3 is TGTGCCAGCAGTCCCAGTGGCAGGGCGAACACCGGGGAGCTGTTTTTT. This gives the protein CASSPSGRANTGELFF.

In its sample, this clonotype was seen many times. Here the CDR3 reads CASSPGYLANYGYTF. CDR3 nucleotide sequence: TGTGCCAGCTCACCAGGCTATTTAGCTAACTATGGCTACACCTTC. The chain carries TRBV18 and TRBJ1-2; D unresolved. The CDR3 spans 15 residues. The germline V gene has CDR1 KGHSH and CDR2 LQKENI. The V gene lost 2 bases and the J gene lost 0 bases, with 10 bases spanning the gap. Full variable domain (missing parts from reference TRBV18 and TRBJ1-2): NAGVMQNPRHLVRRRGQEARLRCSPMKGHSHVYWYRQLPEEGLKFMVYLQKENIIDESGMPKERFSAEFPKEGPSILRIQQVVRGDSAAYFCASSPGYLANYGYTFGSGTRLTVV.

This clonotype was observed a few times. This rearrangement joins TRBV7-2 to TRBJ2-2; the match to TRBD1 covers 8 bases. CDR1 SGHTA and CDR2 FQGNSA come from the germline V gene. This CDR3 has 15 residues. J gave up 5 bases and V 0 bases, and 2 bases lay outside the gene matches. The CDR3 nucleotides are TGTGCCAGCAGCTTAGCAACAGGGGGAACCGGGGAGCTGTTTTTT. This translates into CASSLATGGTGELFF.

This clonotype has a count of ten or more. The chain joins TRBV6-5 to TRBJ1-1; D is ambiguous. The V end lost 5 bases, the J end lost 1 base, and 17 bases lay between the germline ends. This CDR3 spans 16 amino acids. The germline CDR1 and CDR2 sequences are MNHEY and SVGAGI. Written as DNA, the CDR3 is TGTGCCAGCAGTGGAACCCCCTACCCGAAGAACACTGAAGCTTTCTTT. Encoded protein: CASSGTPYPKNTEAFF.

J is TRBJ2-6 and V is TRBV25-1, with D perhaps matching TRBD1 (6 bases). The CDR3 has 15 residues. Germline CDR1 MGHDK, CDR2 SYGVNS. V was trimmed by 6 bases and J by 4 bases, leaving 13 bases between them. CDR3 in amino acids: CASRPRGTGANVLTF. The CDR3 DNA is TGTGCCAGCAGACCCAGGGGAACCGGGGCCAACGTCCTGACTTTC.

The CDR3, as DNA: TGTGCCAGCAGCCGACAGGCGACTGATTCACCCCTCCACTTT. Translation gives CASSRQATDSPLHF. This sequence joins TRBV3-1 and TRBJ1-6, with D possibly matching TRBD1 (6 bases). V was cut by 4 bases and J by 8 bases, with 12 bases left in between. Germline V gives CDR1 LGHDT, CDR2 YNNKEL (reference sequence). The CDR3 loop spans 14 amino acids. Variable domain in full (rest from reference TRBV3-1 and TRBJ1-6): DTAVSQTPKYLVTQMGNDKSIKCEQNLGHDTMYWYKQDSKKFLKIMFSYNNKELIINETVPNRFSPKSPDKAHLNLHINSLELGDSAVYFCASSRQATDSPLHFGNGTRLTVT.

This clonotype is termed medium-sized. V is TRBV12-3 or TRBV12-4 and J is TRBJ2-1; possibly TRBD1 or TRBD2 for D (5 bases each). The CDR3 consists of 15 residues. The ends were cut back, 10 bases at V and 0 bases at J, with 16 bases in the middle. CDR3 sequence: CATKPGRSSYNEQFF. For the CDR3, the DNA is TGTGCCACCAAACCGGGACGGAGCTCCTACAATGAGCAGTTCTTC.

The V and J genes are TRBV2 and TRBJ2-5; TRBD2 agrees at 7 bases. The CDR3 sequence is 13 residues long. Germline CDR1 SNHLY, CDR2 FYNNEI. The V gene end was trimmed by 5 bases and the J gene end by 5 bases; junction bases not matched to a gene: 5. CDR3 bases: TGTGCCAGCAGTCTAGCGGTCATGGAGACCCAGTACTTC. It is translated as CASSLAVMETQYF.

This clonotype was seen at least ten times. The J gene is TRBJ1-1, the V gene TRBV5-1, with D possibly being TRBD1 (6 bases). With 0 bases removed from V and 5 bases from J, the gap between germline ends came to 8 bases. Germline V lookup: CDR1 SGHRS, CDR2 YFSETQ. The CDR3 totals 13 residues. The CDR3 loop reads CASSLATGTEAFF. The CDR3 nucleotides read TGCGCCAGCAGCTTGGCCACAGGGACTGAAGCTTTCTTT.

This clonotype has only a few counts. This CDR3 is CASSSGAYNEQFF. In DNA form, the CDR3 reads TGTGCCAGCAGTTCAGGCGCCTACAATGAGCAGTTCTTC. The chain recombines TRBV28 with TRBJ2-1; D ambiguous. Germline CDR1 MDHEN, CDR2 SYDVKM. Trimming cost V 4 bases and J 2 bases, with 6 bases left between them. The CDR3 sequence is 13 residues long.

This clonotype was detected many times. One end of the junction does not line up with germline, which may come from a read error. The chain joins TRBV7-7 to TRBJ2-2, with unresolved D. In germline, CDR1 is SSHAT, CDR2 FNYEAQ (reference sequence). CDR3 length: 14 residues. The CDR3 sequence is CASSPLANTGELFF. CDR3 sequence (DNA): TGTGCTAGCAGCCCTCTGGCGAACACCGGGGAGCTGTTTTTT.